The clone carrying this T cell receptor beta chain has at least ten counts. This record comes from a study of spatial heterogeneity in lung cancer. The time point denotes: sample taken at primary tumor resection. Sequencing of whole RNA from tumor, nontumor lung or frozen PBMC involved no sorting. TCRdb itself ran the 5' RACE reads through MiXCR, one entry per CDR3 protein. The repertoire holds 26,000 or so distinct CDR3 sequences, more than 10% seen once, with around 23% in the top ten. This CDR3 has 15 amino acids. Between the trimmed V and J ends, which lost 4 bases and 3 bases, there was a span of 12 bases.

The chain joins TRBV12-3 or TRBV12-4 to TRBJ2-2; no definite D call. This material consisted of PBMCs, taken at surgery. The receptor's source is a female donor with early-stage non-small cell lung cancer. CDR3 sequence: CASSSPDSYTGELFF. The DNA for the CDR3 is TGTGCCAGCAGTTCCCCCGACTCATACACCGGGGAGCTGTTTTTT.